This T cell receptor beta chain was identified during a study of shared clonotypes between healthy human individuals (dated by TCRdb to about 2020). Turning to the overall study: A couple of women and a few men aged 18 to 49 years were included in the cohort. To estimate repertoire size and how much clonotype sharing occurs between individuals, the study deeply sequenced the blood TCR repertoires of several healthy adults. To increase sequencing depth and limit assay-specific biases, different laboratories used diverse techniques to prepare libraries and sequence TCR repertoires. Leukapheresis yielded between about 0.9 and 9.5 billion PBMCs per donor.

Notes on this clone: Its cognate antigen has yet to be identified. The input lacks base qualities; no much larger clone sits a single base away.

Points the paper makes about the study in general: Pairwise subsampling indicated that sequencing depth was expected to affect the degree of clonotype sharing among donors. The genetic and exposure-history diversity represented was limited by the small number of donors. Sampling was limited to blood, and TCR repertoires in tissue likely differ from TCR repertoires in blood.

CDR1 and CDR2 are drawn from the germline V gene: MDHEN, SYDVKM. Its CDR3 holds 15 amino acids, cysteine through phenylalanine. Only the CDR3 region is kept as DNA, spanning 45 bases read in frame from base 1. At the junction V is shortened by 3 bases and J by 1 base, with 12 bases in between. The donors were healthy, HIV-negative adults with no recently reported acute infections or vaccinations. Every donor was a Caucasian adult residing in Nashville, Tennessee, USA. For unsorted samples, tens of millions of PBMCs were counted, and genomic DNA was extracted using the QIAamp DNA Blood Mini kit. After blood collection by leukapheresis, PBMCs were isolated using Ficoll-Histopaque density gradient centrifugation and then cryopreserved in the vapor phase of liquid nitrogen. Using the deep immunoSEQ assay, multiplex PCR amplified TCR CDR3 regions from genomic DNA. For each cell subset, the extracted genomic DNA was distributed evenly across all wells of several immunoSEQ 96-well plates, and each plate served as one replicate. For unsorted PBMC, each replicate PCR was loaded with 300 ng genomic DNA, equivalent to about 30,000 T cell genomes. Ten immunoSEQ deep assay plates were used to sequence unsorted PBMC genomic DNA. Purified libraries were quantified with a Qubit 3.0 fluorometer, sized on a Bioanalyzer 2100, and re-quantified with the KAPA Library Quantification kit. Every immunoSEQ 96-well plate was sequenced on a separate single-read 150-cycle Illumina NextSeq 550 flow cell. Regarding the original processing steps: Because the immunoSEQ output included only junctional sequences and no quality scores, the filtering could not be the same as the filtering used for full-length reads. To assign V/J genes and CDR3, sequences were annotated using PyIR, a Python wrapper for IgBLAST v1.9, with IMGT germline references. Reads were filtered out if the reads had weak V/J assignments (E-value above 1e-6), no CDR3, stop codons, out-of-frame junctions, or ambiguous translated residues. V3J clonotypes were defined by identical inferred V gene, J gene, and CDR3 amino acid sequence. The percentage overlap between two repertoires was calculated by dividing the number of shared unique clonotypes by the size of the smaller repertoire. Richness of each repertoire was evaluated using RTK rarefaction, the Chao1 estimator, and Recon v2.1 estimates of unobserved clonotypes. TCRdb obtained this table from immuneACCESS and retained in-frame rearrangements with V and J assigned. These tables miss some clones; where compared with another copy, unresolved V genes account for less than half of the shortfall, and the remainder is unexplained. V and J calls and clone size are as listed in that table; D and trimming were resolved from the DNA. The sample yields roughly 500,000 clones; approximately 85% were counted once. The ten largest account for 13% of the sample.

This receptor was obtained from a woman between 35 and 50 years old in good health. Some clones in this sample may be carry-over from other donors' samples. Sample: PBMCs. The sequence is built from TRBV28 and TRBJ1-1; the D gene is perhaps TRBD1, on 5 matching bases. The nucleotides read TGTGCCAGCAGTTTCTGGGGACGGACGAACACTGAAGCTTTCTTT. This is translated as CASSFWGRTNTEAFF.